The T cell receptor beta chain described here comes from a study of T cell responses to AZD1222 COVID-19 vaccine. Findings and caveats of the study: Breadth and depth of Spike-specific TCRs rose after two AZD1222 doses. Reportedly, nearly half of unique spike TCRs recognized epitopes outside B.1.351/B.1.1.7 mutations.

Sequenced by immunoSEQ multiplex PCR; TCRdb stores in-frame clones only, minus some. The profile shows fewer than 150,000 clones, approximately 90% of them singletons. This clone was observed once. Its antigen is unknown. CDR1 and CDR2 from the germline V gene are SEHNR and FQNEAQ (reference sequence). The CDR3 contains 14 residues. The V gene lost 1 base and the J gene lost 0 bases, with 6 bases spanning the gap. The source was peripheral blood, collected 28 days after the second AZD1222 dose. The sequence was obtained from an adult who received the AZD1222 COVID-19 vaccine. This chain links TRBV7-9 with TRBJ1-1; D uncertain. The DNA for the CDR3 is TGTGCCAGCAGCTTAGTTCCCATGAACACTGAAGCTTTCTTT. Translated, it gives CASSLVPMNTEAFF.